Below are 19 T cell receptor beta chains sequenced from a single sample in a study of T cells in localized non-small cell lung cancer. The repertoire was sequenced with immunoSEQ multiplex PCR; TCRdb's copy has only in-frame clones and lacks some. The table has around 70,000 clones, approximately 84% seen once. The sample here was peripheral blood, taken before any cancer treatment. The receptors come from a female donor of 60 years or more with stage I lung adenocarcinoma.

In its sample, this clone was seen many times. The junction departs from germline at one end; a sequencing error may be responsible. This chain joins TRBV2 and TRBJ1-2; the D is unclear. CDR3 length equals 12 residues. The germline gives CDR1 SNHLY, CDR2 FYNNEI. Written as DNA, the CDR3 is TGTGCCAGCAGTGAAAGTGGACGGCTGGCACAATTC. Its protein is CASSESGRLAQF.

The chain carries TRBV4-2 and TRBJ2-5; D tentatively fits TRBD1 or TRBD2 (5 bases each). The CDR3 spans 12 residues. V was shortened by 1 base and J by 5 bases, with 5 bases between the two germline ends. The germline gives CDR1 LGHNA, CDR2 YNFKEQ. CDR3 residues: CASSQGGETQYF. In DNA form, the CDR3 reads TGTGCCAGCAGCCAAGGGGGGGAGACCCAGTACTTC.

V usage is TRBV5-4 and J usage is TRBJ2-7; 7 bases match TRBD1. The CDR3 runs 14 residues. Trimming took 2 bases from V and 5 from J; bases not matched to a gene: 7. Germline CDR1 is SGHNT and CDR2 is YYREEE (reference sequence). CDR3 in DNA: TGTGCCAGCAGCTTACAGGGGAGAGTCAACGAGCAGTACTTC. This gives the protein CASSLQGRVNEQYF.

This chain connects TRBV5-1 to TRBJ1-1; possible D gene TRBD1, 5 bases. Trimming took off 0 bases at V and 3 bases at J, with 9 bases between the two ends. CDR1 and CDR2 from the germline V gene are SGHRS and YFSETQ. The CDR3 runs 14 residues. The CDR3 is CASSLDLGDTEAFF. As DNA, the CDR3 is TGCGCCAGCAGCTTGGACTTGGGGGACACTGAAGCTTTCTTT.

V and J are TRBV19 and TRBJ2-2; 8 nucleotides line up with TRBD2. Germline V gene sequence: CDR1 LNHDA, CDR2 SQIVND (reference sequence). The CDR3 sequence is 15 residues long. Losses at the gene ends were 5 bases for V and 4 bases for J; bases not matched to a gene: 6. The CDR3 reads CASSGGTRGTGELFF. The CDR3, as DNA: TGTGCCAGTAGTGGGGGGACTAGGGGCACCGGGGAGCTGTTTTTT.

This chain links TRBV9 with TRBJ1-1, with 8 bases identical to TRBD1. After removal of 0 bases from V and 6 bases from J, the junction contained 1 base not matched to a gene. The CDR3 is 13 residues long. Germline CDR1 SGDLS, CDR2 YYNGEE. The CDR3 nucleotides are TGTGCCAGCAGCGTAGGACAGGGGCCTGAAGCTTTCTTT. This sequence encodes CASSVGQGPEAFF. The variable domain in full, completed from reference TRBV9 and TRBJ1-1, reads DSGVTQTPKHLITATGQRVTLRCSPRSGDLSVYWYQQSLDQGLQFLIQYYNGEERAKGNILERFSAQQFPDLHSELNLSSLELGDSALYFCASSVGQGPEAFFGQGTRLTVV.

The gene calls are TRBV6-1 and TRBJ1-5; D is uncertain. This CDR3 spans 12 amino acids. Trimming cost V 6 bases and J 5 bases, with 8 bases left between them. Germline V CDR1 and CDR2: MNHNS, SASEGT. The CDR3 sequence is CASRAVHQPQHF. In DNA, the CDR3 is TGTGCCAGCAGAGCCGTACATCAGCCCCAGCATTTT.

In DNA, the CDR3 is TGTGCCAGCAGCCGGGGGATAGCGGGAGGTTACCAAGAGACCCAGTACTTC. Translated, it gives CASSRGIAGGYQETQYF. This chain uses TRBV7-6 with TRBJ2-5; 10 bases align to TRBD2. The CDR3 length is 17 residues. Germline V gene sequence: CDR1 SGHVS, CDR2 FNYEAQ. The trim removed 5 bases at V and 0 bases at J, leaving 9 bases unmatched.

This chain links TRBV10-3 with TRBJ2-3; 7 positions match TRBD2. The length of the CDR3 is 15 residues. The V gene's germline CDR1 is ENHRY and CDR2 SYGVKD. J was trimmed by 3 bases and V by 8 bases; bases with no gene match: 11. CDR3 amino acids: CAIGGDSSFTDTQYF. In DNA, the CDR3 is TGTGCCATCGGGGGGGACTCCTCCTTTACAGATACGCAGTATTTT.

The chain couples TRBV7-9 to TRBJ1-5; D is unresolved. Between the trimmed V and J ends, which lost 4 bases and 8 bases, there was a span of 9 bases. Germline V gene data show CDR1 as SEHNR and CDR2 as FQNEAQ (reference sequence). CDR3 size: 12 residues. The CDR3 loop reads CASSSAYEPQHF. As DNA, the CDR3 is TGTGCCAGCAGCTCCGCGTATGAGCCCCAGCATTTT. Full variable domain (outside the CDR3, taken from reference TRBV7-9 and TRBJ1-5): DTGVSQNPRHKITKRGQNVTFRCDPISEHNRLYWYRQTLGQGPEFLTYFQNEAQLEKSRLLSDRFSAERPKGSFSTLEIQRTEQGDSAMYLCASSSAYEPQHFGDGTRLSIL.

A remark on this clone: A read error may account for a junction end that differs from germline. The J gene is TRBJ2-5, the V gene TRBV2; D tentatively reads TRBD1 or TRBD2 (5 bases each). This CDR3 is built from 15 residues. The germline V gene encodes CDR1 SNHLY and CDR2 FYNNEI. CDR3 region: CVSTATWDRSETQYF. The CDR3, as DNA: TGTGTCAGCACCGCCACTTGGGACCGTTCGGAGACCCAGTACTTC.

This sequence joins TRBV4-1 and TRBJ2-4; no reliable D call. Germline CDR1 reads MGHRA; CDR2 reads YSYEKL. The V end was cut by 0 bases, the J end by 7 bases, with 13 bases between. This CDR3 is built from 15 residues. The CDR3 here is CASSQDAVAVNIQYF. CDR3 nucleotide sequence: TGCGCCAGCAGCCAAGACGCGGTCGCCGTCAACATTCAGTACTTC.

V and J are TRBV4-3 and TRBJ2-1; no reliable D call. This CDR3 is built from 13 residues. Trimming took off 1 base at V and 6 bases at J, with 7 bases between the two ends. The V gene's germline CDR1 is LGHNA and CDR2 YSLEER. CDR3 loop: CASSQAGSNEQFF. The CDR3, as DNA: TGCGCCAGCAGCCAAGCGGGCAGCAATGAGCAGTTCTTC.

The chain combines TRBV21-1 with TRBJ1-6. TRBV21-1 is given as a pseudogene. The CDR3 length is 17 residues. CDR3 sequence: CASSKALGNSNNSPLHF. CDR3 nucleotides: TGTGCCAGCAGCAAAGCGCTCGGGAACAGCAATAATTCACCCCTCCACTTT.

The chain has TRBV9 and TRBJ2-3; TRBD2 might be the D (5 bases). The ends were cut back, 0 bases at V and 4 bases at J, with 9 bases in the middle. Germline CDR1 SGDLS, CDR2 YYNGEE. The CDR3 sequence is 14 residues long. This chain's CDR3 is CASSVGGVPDTQYF. DNA of the CDR3: TGTGCCAGCAGCGTAGGGGGAGTGCCAGATACGCAGTATTTT.

This clone came up once. The chain uses TRBV19 and TRBJ2-5, with TRBD2 matching 9 bases. The CDR3 spans 15 residues. The V gene end was trimmed by 4 bases and the J gene end by 4 bases; junction bases not matched to a gene: 7. CDR1 and CDR2 from the germline V gene are LNHDA and SQIVND (reference sequence). The CDR3 coding sequence is TGTGCCAGTAGTAAGAGTAGCGGGGGAAGAGAGACCCAGTACTTC. Translation: CASSKSSGGRETQYF.

This sequence joins TRBV10-2 and TRBJ2-3, with TRBD1 matching 10 bases. The V gene end was trimmed by 7 bases and the J gene end by 1 base; junction bases not matched to a gene: 8. Germline V CDR1 and CDR2: WSHSY, SAAADI. This CDR3 spans 16 amino acids. CDR3 sequence: CASTPGQGYGTDTQYF. The CDR3 bases are TGCGCCAGCACACCGGGACAGGGGTACGGCACAGATACGCAGTATTTT.

V gene TRBV5-1 combines with J gene TRBJ2-5; weak D call: TRBD2 (6 bases). The length of the CDR3 is 16 residues. V was cut by 3 bases and J by 4 bases, with 19 bases left in between. CDR1 and CDR2 (germline): SGHRS, YFSETQ. CDR3 sequence (DNA): TGCGCCAGCAGCTCCTACGGGCCCCACGGGGGAGAGACCCAGTACTTC. Its protein is CASSSYGPHGGETQYF. The full variable domain, with the rest looked up from reference TRBV5-1 and TRBJ2-5, is KAGVTQTPRYLIKTRGQQVTLSCSPISGHRSVSWYQQTPGQGLQFLFEYFSETQRNKGNFPGRFSGRQFSNSRSEMNVSTLELGDSALYLCASSSYGPHGGETQYFGPGTRLLVL.

The chain couples TRBV2 to TRBJ2-7, with D perhaps matching TRBD2 (5 bases). This CDR3 is built from 14 residues. Germline CDR1 is SNHLY and CDR2 is FYNNEI. V lost 7 bases and J lost 1, with 14 bases in between. This chain's CDR3 is CASNPSGPSYEQYF. In nucleotides, the CDR3 is TGTGCCAGCAATCCAAGCGGACCATCCTACGAGCAGTACTTC.